This T cell receptor (beta chain) appears in the sequencing data of a study of blood T cell repertoires in COVID-19. Methods used by the authors: The authors estimated nucleated cell counts from reference gene primer amplification. Repertoires were generated with immunoSEQ multiplex PCR, while TCRdb's copy carries only in-frame clones and drops some. The V and J calls and clone size were taken over from that table, and D and trimming were inferred from the DNA. Of around 330,000 clones listed, about nine tenths are singletons. In its sample, this clone was seen many times. Sequencing was done on a sample of peripheral blood. The source is a woman in her twenties or thirties with COVID-19, enrolled during active disease.

CDR3 coding DNA: TGTGCCAGCAGTTCCCTGGTGAGGGGGGGTGGCTACACCTTC. Translation: CASSSLVRGGGYTF. V gene TRBV6-5 combines with J gene TRBJ1-2, with a possible D match to TRBD1 (6 bases). V gave up 4 bases and J gave up 7 bases, with 16 bases separating them. Germline CDR1 MNHEY, CDR2 SVGAGI. This CDR3 has 14 residues.